This TCR beta chain was captured by sequencing in a study of identifying expanded T cells in peripheral blood. Looked up from germline, CDR1 is MNHNY and CDR2 is SVGAGI (reference sequence). The CDR3 extends over 12 amino acids. Trimming removed 7 bases at V and 1 base at J, with 7 bases between. Sequencing used immunoSEQ multiplex PCR; TCRdb keeps in-frame clones, though not all of them. The data show around 130,000 clones, 80% to 90% seen once. The chain uses TRBV6-6 and TRBJ1-1; D remains unclear. The sample comprised blood. The sequence derives from a person aged 18 to 75 in good health. The CDR3 DNA follows: TGTGCCAGCACCACCGGGAACACTGAAGCTTTCTTT. Its protein is CASTTGNTEAFF.